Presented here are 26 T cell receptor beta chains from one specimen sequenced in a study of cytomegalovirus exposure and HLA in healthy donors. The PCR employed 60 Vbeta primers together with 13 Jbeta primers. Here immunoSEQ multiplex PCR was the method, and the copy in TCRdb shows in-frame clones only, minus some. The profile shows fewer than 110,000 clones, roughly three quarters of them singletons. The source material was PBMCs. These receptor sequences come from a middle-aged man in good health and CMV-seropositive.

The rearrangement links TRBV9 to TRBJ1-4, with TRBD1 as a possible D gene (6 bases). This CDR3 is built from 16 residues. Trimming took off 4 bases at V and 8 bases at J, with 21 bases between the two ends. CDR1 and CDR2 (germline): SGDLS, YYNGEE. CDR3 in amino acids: CASSLSSRGGNEKLFF. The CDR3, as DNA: TGTGCCAGCAGCCTAAGCTCGAGGGGGGGTAACGAAAAACTGTTTTTT.

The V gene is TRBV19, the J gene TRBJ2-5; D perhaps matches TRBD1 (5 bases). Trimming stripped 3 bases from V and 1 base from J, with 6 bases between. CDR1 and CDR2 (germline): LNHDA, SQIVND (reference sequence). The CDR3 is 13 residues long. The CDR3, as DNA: TGTGCCAGTAGTATCCAGGGCCAAGAGACCCAGTACTTC. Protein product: CASSIQGQETQYF.

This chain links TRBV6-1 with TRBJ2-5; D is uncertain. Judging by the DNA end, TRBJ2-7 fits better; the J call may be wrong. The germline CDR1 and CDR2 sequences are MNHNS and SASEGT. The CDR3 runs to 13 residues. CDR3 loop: CASSEPPSYEQYF. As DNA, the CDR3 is TGTGCCAGCAGTGAACCCCCATCCTACGAGCAGTACTTC.

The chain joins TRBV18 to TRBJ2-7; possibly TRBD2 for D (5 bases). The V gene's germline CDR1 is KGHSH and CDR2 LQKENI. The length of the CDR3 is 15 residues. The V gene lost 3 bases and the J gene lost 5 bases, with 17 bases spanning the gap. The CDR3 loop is CASSPPVRPGDEQYF. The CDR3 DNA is TGTGCCAGCTCACCCCCCGTAAGGCCCGGGGACGAGCAGTACTTC. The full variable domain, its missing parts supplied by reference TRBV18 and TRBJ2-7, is NAGVMQNPRHLVRRRGQEARLRCSPMKGHSHVYWYRQLPEEGLKFMVYLQKENIIDESGMPKERFSAEFPKEGPSILRIQQVVRGDSAAYFCASSPPVRPGDEQYFGPGTRLTVT.

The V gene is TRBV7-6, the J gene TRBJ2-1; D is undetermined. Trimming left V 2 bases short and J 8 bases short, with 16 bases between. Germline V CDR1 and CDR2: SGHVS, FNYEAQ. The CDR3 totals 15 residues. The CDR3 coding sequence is TGTGCCAGCAGCTTATCTGGTAGCTTAAACCATGAGCAGTTCTTC. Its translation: CASSLSGSLNHEQFF.

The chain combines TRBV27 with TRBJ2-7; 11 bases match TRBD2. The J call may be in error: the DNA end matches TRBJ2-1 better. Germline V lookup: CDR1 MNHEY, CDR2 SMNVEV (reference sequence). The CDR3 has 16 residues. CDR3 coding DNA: TGTGCCAGCAGTTTTATAGCGGGAGGGACCTACAATGAGCAGTTCTTC. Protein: CASSFIAGGTYNEQFF.

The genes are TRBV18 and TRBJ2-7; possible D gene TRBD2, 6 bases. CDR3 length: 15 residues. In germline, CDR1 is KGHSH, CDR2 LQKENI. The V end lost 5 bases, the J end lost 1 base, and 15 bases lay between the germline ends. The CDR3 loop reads CASSSDSGASYEQYF. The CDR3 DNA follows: TGTGCCAGCTCATCCGATAGCGGAGCATCCTACGAGCAGTACTTC.

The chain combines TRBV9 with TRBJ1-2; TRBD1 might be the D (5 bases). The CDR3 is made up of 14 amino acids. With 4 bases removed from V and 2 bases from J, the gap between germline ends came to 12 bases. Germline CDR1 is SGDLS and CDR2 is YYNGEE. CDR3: CASSSRQSNYGYTF. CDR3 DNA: TGTGCCAGCAGCTCTCGACAGTCCAACTATGGCTACACCTTC.

The CDR3 region is CASSPAGMETQYF. The CDR3 DNA is TGTGCCAGCTCACCAGCGGGGATGGAGACCCAGTACTTC. The gene calls are TRBV18 and TRBJ2-5, with D perhaps TRBD2 (6 bases). Between the trimmed V and J ends, which lost 2 bases and 5 bases, there was a span of 9 bases. Germline assignment: CDR1 KGHSH and CDR2 LQKENI. This CDR3 has 13 residues.

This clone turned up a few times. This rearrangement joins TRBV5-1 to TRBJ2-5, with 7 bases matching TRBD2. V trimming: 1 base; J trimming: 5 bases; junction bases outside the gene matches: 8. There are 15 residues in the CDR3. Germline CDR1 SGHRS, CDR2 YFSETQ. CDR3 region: CASSLTPSGGETQYF. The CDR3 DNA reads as TGCGCCAGCAGCTTGACCCCTAGCGGAGGGGAGACCCAGTACTTC.

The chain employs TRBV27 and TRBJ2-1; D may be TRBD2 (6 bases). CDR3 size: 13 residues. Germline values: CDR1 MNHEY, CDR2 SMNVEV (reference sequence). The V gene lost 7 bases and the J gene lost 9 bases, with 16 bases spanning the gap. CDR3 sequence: CASKTTMGGEQFF. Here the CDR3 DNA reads TGTGCCAGCAAAACTACAATGGGGGGTGAGCAGTTCTTC.

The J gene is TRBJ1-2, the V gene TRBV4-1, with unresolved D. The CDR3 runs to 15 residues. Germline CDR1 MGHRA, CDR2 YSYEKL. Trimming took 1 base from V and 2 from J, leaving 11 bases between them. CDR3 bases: TGCGCCAGCAGCCAAGTTGTGGAGGTGAACTATGGCTACACCTTC. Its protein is CASSQVVEVNYGYTF.

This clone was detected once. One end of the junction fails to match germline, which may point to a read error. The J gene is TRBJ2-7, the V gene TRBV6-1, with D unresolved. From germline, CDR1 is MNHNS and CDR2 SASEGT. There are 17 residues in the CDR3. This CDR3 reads CASSELLLLSDTYERYF. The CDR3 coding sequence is TGTGCCAGCAGTGAACTCTTGTTGCTGTCGGATACTTACGAGCGGTACTTC.

The CDR3 is CASSLRGRGNQPQHF. In nucleotides, the CDR3 is TGTGCCAGCAGTCTCAGGGGGCGCGGCAATCAGCCCCAGCATTTT. The chain couples TRBV28 to TRBJ1-5; 8 bases line up with TRBD1. CDR1 and CDR2 from the germline V gene are MDHEN and SYDVKM. V trimming: 5 bases; J trimming: 2 bases; junction bases outside the gene matches: 5. The CDR3 is made up of 15 amino acids.

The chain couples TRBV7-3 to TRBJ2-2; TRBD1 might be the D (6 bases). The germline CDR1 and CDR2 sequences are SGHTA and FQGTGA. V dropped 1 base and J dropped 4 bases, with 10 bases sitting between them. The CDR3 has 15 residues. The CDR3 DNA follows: TGTGCCAGCAGCTTAAATACAGGGAGCACCGGGGAGCTGTTTTTT. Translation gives CASSLNTGSTGELFF.

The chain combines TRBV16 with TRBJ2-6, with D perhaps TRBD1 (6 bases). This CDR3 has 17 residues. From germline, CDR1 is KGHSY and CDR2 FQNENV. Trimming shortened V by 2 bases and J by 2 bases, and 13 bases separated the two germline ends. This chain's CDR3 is CASSQEQGIAGANVLTF. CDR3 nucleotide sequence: TGTGCCAGCAGCCAAGAGCAGGGGATCGCTGGGGCCAACGTCCTGACTTTC.

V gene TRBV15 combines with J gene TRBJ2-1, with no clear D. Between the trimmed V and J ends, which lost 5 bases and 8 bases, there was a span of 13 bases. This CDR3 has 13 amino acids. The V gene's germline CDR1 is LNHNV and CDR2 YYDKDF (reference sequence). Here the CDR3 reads CATSGHSSDEQFF. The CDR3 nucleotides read TGTGCCACCAGCGGTCATAGCAGCGATGAGCAGTTCTTC.

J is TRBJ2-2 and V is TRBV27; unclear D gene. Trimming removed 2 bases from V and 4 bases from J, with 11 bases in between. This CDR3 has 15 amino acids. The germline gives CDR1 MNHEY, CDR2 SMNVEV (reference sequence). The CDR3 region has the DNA TGTGCCAGCAGTTTAAAGGTCGGCGGCACCGGGGAGCTGTTTTTT. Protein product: CASSLKVGGTGELFF.

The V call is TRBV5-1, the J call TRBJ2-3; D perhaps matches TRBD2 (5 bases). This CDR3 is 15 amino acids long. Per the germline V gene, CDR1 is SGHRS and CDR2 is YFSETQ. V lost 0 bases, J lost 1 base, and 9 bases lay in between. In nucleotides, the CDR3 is TGCGCCAGCAGCTTGGTGGCGGGCGGCACAGATACGCAGTATTTT. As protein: CASSLVAGGTDTQYF.

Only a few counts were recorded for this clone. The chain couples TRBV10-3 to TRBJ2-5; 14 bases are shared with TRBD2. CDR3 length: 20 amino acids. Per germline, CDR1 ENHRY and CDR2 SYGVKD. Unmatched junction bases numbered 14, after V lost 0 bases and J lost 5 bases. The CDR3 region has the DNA TGTGCCATCAGTGAGTCTTTCATAGGACTAGCGGGAGGCTCAGGGGAGACCCAGTACTTC. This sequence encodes CAISESFIGLAGGSGETQYF.

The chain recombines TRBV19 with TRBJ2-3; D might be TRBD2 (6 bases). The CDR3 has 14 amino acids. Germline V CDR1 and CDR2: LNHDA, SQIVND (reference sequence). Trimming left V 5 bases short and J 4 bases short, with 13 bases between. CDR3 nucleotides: TGTGCCAGTAGTCTCCCGGAGGGAGCAGATACGCAGTATTTT. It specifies CASSLPEGADTQYF.

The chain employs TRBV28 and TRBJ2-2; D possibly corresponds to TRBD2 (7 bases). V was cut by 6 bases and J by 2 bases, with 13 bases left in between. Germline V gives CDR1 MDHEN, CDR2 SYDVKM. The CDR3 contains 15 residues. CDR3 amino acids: CASRGGGANTGELFF. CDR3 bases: TGTGCCAGCAGGGGAGGGGGAGCCAACACCGGGGAGCTGTTTTTT.

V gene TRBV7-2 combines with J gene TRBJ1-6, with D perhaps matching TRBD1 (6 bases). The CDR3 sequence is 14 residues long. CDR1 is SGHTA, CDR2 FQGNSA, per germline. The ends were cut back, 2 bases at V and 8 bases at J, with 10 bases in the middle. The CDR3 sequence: CASSLRGLDSPLHF. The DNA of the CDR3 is TGTGCCAGCAGCTTAAGGGGGTTGGATTCACCCCTCCACTTT.

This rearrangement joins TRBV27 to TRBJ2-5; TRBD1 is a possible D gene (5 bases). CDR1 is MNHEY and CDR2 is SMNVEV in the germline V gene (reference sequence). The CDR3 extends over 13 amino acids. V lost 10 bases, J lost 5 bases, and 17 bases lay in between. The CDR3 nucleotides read TGTGCCATCGCCAGGGTTCTAGGGGAGACCCAGTACTTC. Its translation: CAIARVLGETQYF.

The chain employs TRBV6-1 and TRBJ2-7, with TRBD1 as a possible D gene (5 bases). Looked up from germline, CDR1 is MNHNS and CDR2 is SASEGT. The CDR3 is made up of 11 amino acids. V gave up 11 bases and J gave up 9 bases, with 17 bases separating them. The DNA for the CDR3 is TGTGCCGTTGGGGATTTTGGGGCGCAGTACTTC. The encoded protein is CAVGDFGAQYF.

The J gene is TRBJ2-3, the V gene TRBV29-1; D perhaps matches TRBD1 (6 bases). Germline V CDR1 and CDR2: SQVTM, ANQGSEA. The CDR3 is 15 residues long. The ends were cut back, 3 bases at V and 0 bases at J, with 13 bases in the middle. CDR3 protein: CSVDRTEDSTDTQYF. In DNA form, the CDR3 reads TGCAGCGTTGATAGGACAGAAGATAGCACAGATACGCAGTATTTT.